The 32 T cell receptor beta chains in this list originate from one sample, sequenced in a study of shared clonotypes between healthy human individuals. This table comes from immunoSEQ multiplex PCR, and its TCRdb copy is limited to in-frame clones, with some not included. The sample contains about 2.3 million clones, just under 95% of which appear only once. The material sequenced was naive CD4+ T cells from PBMCs. Subset defined: CD45RA+ positively selected. The receptors derive from a man aged 18 to 30 in good health. Some clones in this sample may be carry-over from other donors' samples.

The V call is TRBV5-1, the J call TRBJ2-7, with D perhaps matching TRBD1 or TRBD2 (6 bases each). V was shortened by 0 bases and J by 3 bases, with 16 bases between the two germline ends. Germline V gene lookup returns CDR1 SGHRS and CDR2 YFSETQ. The CDR3 runs 16 residues. The CDR3 coding sequence is TGCGCCAGCAGCTTGGGGATTATCGGGGGCCTCTACGAGCAGTACTTC. Translating it yields CASSLGIIGGLYEQYF. The variable domain in full, with the rest retrieved from reference TRBV5-1 and TRBJ2-7, is KAGVTQTPRYLIKTRGQQVTLSCSPISGHRSVSWYQQTPGQGLQFLFEYFSETQRNKGNFPGRFSGRQFSNSRSEMNVSTLELGDSALYLCASSLGIIGGLYEQYFGPGTRLTVT.

Note on this clone: Additional DNA sequences in this sample encode the identical CDR3. The CDR3: CASRPGTANTGELFF. CDR3 nucleotides: TGTGCCAGCAGACCCGGGACAGCGAACACCGGGGAGCTGTTTTTT. The V call is TRBV27, the J call TRBJ2-2; 7 bases line up with TRBD1. V shed 6 bases, J shed 0 bases, and the junction held 4 bases outside the gene matches. The CDR3 is made up of 15 amino acids. The germline CDR1 and CDR2 sequences are MNHEY and SMNVEV (reference sequence).

V is TRBV19 and J is TRBJ1-1; 9 bases map to TRBD1. CDR1 and CDR2 from the germline V gene are LNHDA and SQIVND (reference sequence). This CDR3 comprises 12 residues. Trimming took 6 bases from V and 4 from J; bases not matched to a gene: 0. The CDR3, as DNA: TGTGCCAGTAGGGACAGGGGCACTGAAGCTTTCTTT. Protein sequence: CASRDRGTEAFF. The variable domain in full, completed from reference TRBV19 and TRBJ1-1, reads DGGITQSPKYLFRKEGQNVTLSCEQNLNHDAMYWYRQDPGQGLRLIYYSQIVNDFQKGDIAEGYSVSREKKESFPLTVTSAQKNPTAFYLCASRDRGTEAFFGQGTRLTVV.

This CDR3 is CASSLTSGTDTQYF. CDR3 nucleotides: TGTGCCAGCAGCTTGACTAGCGGCACAGATACGCAGTATTTT. The chain uses TRBV11-2 and TRBJ2-3; 8 bases match TRBD2. Trimming removed 3 bases from V and 1 base from J; junction bases left unmatched: 0. In germline, CDR1 is SGHAT, CDR2 FQNNGV. CDR3 length: 14 amino acids.

This chain connects TRBV15 to TRBJ2-7; D is perhaps TRBD1 (6 bases). Trimming removed 1 base at V and 3 bases at J, with 16 bases between. CDR1 is LNHNV, CDR2 YYDKDF, per germline (reference sequence). The CDR3 sequence is 16 residues long. CDR3 coding DNA: TGTGCCACCAGCAGAGGCCGGGACGTAGGGGGCTACGAGCAGTACTTC. Translation: CATSRGRDVGGYEQYF. The whole variable domain, remainder taken from reference TRBV15 and TRBJ2-7, is DAMVIQNPRYQVTQFGKPVTLSCSQTLNHNVMYWYQQKSSQAPKLLFHYYDKDFNNEADTPDNFQSRRPNTSFCFLDIRSPGLGDTAMYLCATSRGRDVGGYEQYFGPGTRLTVT.

The chain couples TRBV5-1 to TRBJ1-2; 8 positions agree with TRBD1. This CDR3 is 16 amino acids long. V trimming: 4 bases; J trimming: 1 base; junction bases outside the gene matches: 9. In germline, CDR1 is SGHRS, CDR2 YFSETQ. CDR3 in amino acids: CASSKAGTGVNYGYTF. For the CDR3, the DNA is TGCGCCAGCAGCAAGGCCGGGACAGGAGTTAACTATGGCTACACCTTC.

CDR3 coding DNA: TGTGCCAGCAGCTTTTCAGGGTCGGAGTACGAGACCCAGTACTTC. Translation: CASSFSGSEYETQYF. This chain joins TRBV5-4 and TRBJ2-5; tentatively, D is TRBD1 (5 bases). The CDR3 sequence is 15 residues long. V was shortened by 2 bases and J by 5 bases, with 16 bases between the two germline ends. Germline-derived CDR1 and CDR2 are SGHNT and YYREEE (reference sequence).

This chain connects TRBV9 to TRBJ2-2; 7 nucleotides agree with TRBD1. CDR3 length: 13 amino acids. Per the germline V gene, CDR1 is SGDLS and CDR2 is YYNGEE. V trimming: 4 bases; J trimming: 7 bases; junction bases outside the gene matches: 4. Written as DNA, the CDR3 is TGTGCCAGCAGCCCAGGGGGTGGCGGGGAGCTGTTTTTT. Protein sequence: CASSPGGGGELFF.

The V gene is TRBV6-1, the J gene TRBJ2-7, with 9 bases fitting TRBD1. V lost 6 bases to trimming and J lost 3 bases; unmatched junction nucleotides: 9. The germline V gene has CDR1 MNHNS and CDR2 SASEGT. This CDR3 is 15 amino acids long. The CDR3 sequence is CASRERGQGVYEQYF. The DNA of the CDR3 is TGTGCCAGCAGGGAAAGGGGACAGGGTGTCTACGAGCAGTACTTC.

This sequence joins TRBV4-1 and TRBJ2-2, with TRBD2 matching over 9 bases. This CDR3 comprises 15 residues. Losses at the gene ends were 1 base for V and 5 bases for J; bases not matched to a gene: 2. Germline assignment: CDR1 MGHRA and CDR2 YSYEKL. CDR3 nucleotide sequence: TGCGCCAGCAGCCAAGGACTAGCGGCAACCGGGGAGCTGTTTTTT. Its translation is CASSQGLAATGELFF.

The CDR3 loop is CASSQSPGLAGVREQYF. Written as DNA, the CDR3 is TGCGCCAGCAGCCAATCCCCTGGACTAGCGGGAGTACGTGAGCAGTACTTC. The rearrangement uses TRBV4-1 and TRBJ2-5; 13 nucleotides match TRBD2. The V gene end was trimmed by 2 bases and the J gene end by 11 bases; junction bases not matched to a gene: 14. Germline CDR1 MGHRA, CDR2 YSYEKL. CDR3 size: 17 residues.

V is TRBV5-1 and J is TRBJ2-1; a possible D gene is TRBD1 (5 bases). This CDR3 is 14 amino acids long. CDR1 SGHRS and CDR2 YFSETQ come from the germline V gene. V lost 6 bases to trimming and J lost 6 bases, with 16 bases between them. CDR3: CASTKGHQTNEQFF. The CDR3 DNA reads as TGCGCCAGCACCAAGGGGCATCAGACCAATGAGCAGTTCTTC.

On this clone itself: Other nucleotide sequences from this sample produce the same CDR3. V gene TRBV5-1 combines with J gene TRBJ1-5, with D maybe TRBD1 (5 bases). The CDR3 is 14 residues long. Germline CDR1 is SGHRS and CDR2 is YFSETQ. Trimming pared 4 bases from V and 4 bases from J, leaving 12 bases between. As DNA, the CDR3 is TGCGCCAGCAGCCTTGACAGCGTAAATCAGCCCCAGCATTTT. Its protein product is CASSLDSVNQPQHF. Full variable domain (rest looked up from reference TRBV5-1 and TRBJ1-5): KAGVTQTPRYLIKTRGQQVTLSCSPISGHRSVSWYQQTPGQGLQFLFEYFSETQRNKGNFPGRFSGRQFSNSRSEMNVSTLELGDSALYLCASSLDSVNQPQHFGDGTRLSIL.

The V call is TRBV5-4, the J call TRBJ1-1; 9 bases are shared with TRBD1. Germline values: CDR1 SGHNT, CDR2 YYREEE (reference sequence). The CDR3 sequence is 15 residues long. The ends lost 0 bases at V and 3 bases at J; junction bases unmatched: 3. The CDR3 reads CASSLATGGDTEAFF. CDR3 nucleotides: TGTGCCAGCAGCTTGGCGACAGGGGGGGACACTGAAGCTTTCTTT.

The chain is built from TRBV27 and TRBJ1-5; no clear D. The CDR3 has 13 amino acids. Germline V gene sequence: CDR1 MNHEY, CDR2 SMNVEV (reference sequence). V was clipped by 4 bases and J by 7 bases, with 11 bases between them. The CDR3 sequence is CASSWAVRQPQHF. The DNA of the CDR3 is TGTGCCAGCAGTTGGGCGGTCCGGCAGCCCCAGCATTTT.

The table lists this clone with a count of one. The rearrangement links TRBV28 to TRBJ1-1; D gene ambiguous. The germline V gene has CDR1 MDHEN and CDR2 SYDVKM. The ends were cut back, 7 bases at V and 4 bases at J, with 10 bases in the middle. This CDR3 region has 12 residues. CDR3 loop: CASTEGSTEAFF. The CDR3 nucleotides read TGTGCCAGCACGGAGGGAAGCACTGAAGCTTTCTTT.

CDR3 protein: CATSRDPGFGYGYTF. The CDR3 DNA reads TGTGCCACCAGCAGAGATCCCGGGTTTGGCTATGGCTACACCTTC. This chain joins TRBV15 and TRBJ1-2; D remains ambiguous. Trimming stripped 0 bases from V and 4 bases from J, with 12 bases between. Germline V gene sequence: CDR1 LNHNV, CDR2 YYDKDF (reference sequence). CDR3 length: 15 residues.

The genes are TRBV6-5 and TRBJ1-6, with D possibly matching TRBD1 (6 bases). This CDR3 has 14 residues. V lost 6 bases to trimming and J lost 10 bases, with 16 bases between them. Germline CDR1 is MNHEY and CDR2 is SVGAGI. CDR3 coding DNA: TGTGCCAGCAGGCGACAGGTCACCCCCTCACCCCTCCACTTT. This gives the protein CASRRQVTPSPLHF.

The chain employs TRBV7-9 and TRBJ1-6; possible D gene TRBD1, 5 bases. CDR1 is SEHNR, CDR2 FQNEAQ, per germline (reference sequence). V lost 1 base to trimming and J lost 8 bases, with 9 bases between them. This CDR3 has 14 residues. The CDR3 sequence: CASSLEGFYSPLHF. CDR3 coding DNA: TGTGCCAGCAGCTTAGAGGGGTTTTATTCACCCCTCCACTTT.

This clone was seen just once. The rearrangement joins TRBV28 to TRBJ2-7, with TRBD1 matching over 9 bases. Germline assignment: CDR1 MDHEN and CDR2 SYDVKM. CDR3 length: 16 residues. The V segment lost 2 bases and the J segment 2 bases; nucleotides outside the gene matches: 7. The CDR3 spells CASSLLGTGIAYEQYF. Written as DNA, the CDR3 is TGTGCCAGCAGTTTACTAGGGACAGGGATTGCCTACGAGCAGTACTTC.

The chain links TRBV28 to TRBJ2-7, with 7 bases that match TRBD1. The V gene's germline CDR1 is MDHEN and CDR2 SYDVKM. Trimming at V came to 3 bases and at J to 12 bases, leaving 14 bases not matched to a gene. The CDR3 consists of 14 residues. The CDR3 region has the DNA TGTGCCAGCAGTTTGCGACAGGGATGGGAATGGGGGTACTTC. It specifies CASSLRQGWEWGYF.

CDR3 DNA sequence: TGTGCCAGCAGCTCCGGTTGGGGCGGGTTCACAGATACGCAGTATTTT. Its protein product is CASSSGWGGFTDTQYF. The chain links TRBV27 to TRBJ2-3; the D call may be TRBD1 or TRBD2 (5 bases each). CDR1 is MNHEY and CDR2 is SMNVEV in the germline V gene (reference sequence). The V end lost 6 bases, the J end lost 2 bases, and 18 bases lay between the germline ends. CDR3 length: 16 residues.

The gene calls are TRBV28 and TRBJ2-7; D might be TRBD1 or TRBD2, each matching 6 bases. Germline V CDR1 and CDR2: MDHEN, SYDVKM. The V end was cut by 6 bases, the J end by 2 bases, with 17 bases between. CDR3 length equals 15 residues. As DNA, the CDR3 is TGTGCCAGCAGCTTAGGTGGGGGGCGGCCCTACGAGCAGTACTTC. Translated: CASSLGGGRPYEQYF.

The V gene is TRBV7-2, the J gene TRBJ2-1, with D unresolved. Trimming pared 3 bases from V and 9 bases from J, leaving 9 bases between. Germline V CDR1 and CDR2: SGHTA, FQGNSA. The CDR3 spans 12 residues. CDR3 in DNA: TGTGCCAGCAGCTTTCGATGGGGTGAGCAGTTCTTC. Its protein is CASSFRWGEQFF. The full variable domain, rest sourced from reference TRBV7-2 and TRBJ2-1, is GAGVSQSPSNKVTEKGKDVELRCDPISGHTALYWYRQSLGQGLEFLIYFQGNSAPDKSGLPSDRFSAERTGGSVSTLTIQRTQQEDSAVYLCASSFRWGEQFFGPGTRLTVL.

The V gene is TRBV4-1, the J gene TRBJ2-1; the D gene could be TRBD1 or TRBD2 (6 bases each). V was trimmed by 0 bases and J by 9 bases, leaving 9 bases between them. The CDR3 covers 13 residues. Germline V lookup: CDR1 MGHRA, CDR2 YSYEKL. The CDR3 protein is CASSQDEGGEQFF. CDR3 coding DNA: TGCGCCAGCAGCCAAGATGAGGGGGGTGAGCAGTTCTTC.

This clone came up once. This sequence joins TRBV15 and TRBJ1-3; D gene ambiguous. This CDR3 comprises 15 residues. Trimming pared 4 bases from V and 8 bases from J, leaving 18 bases between. Germline V gene sequence: CDR1 LNHNV, CDR2 YYDKDF (reference sequence). The CDR3 coding sequence is TGTGCCACCAGCACCACCCTTAGCGGGATGGACACCATATATTTT. Amino acid sequence: CATSTTLSGMDTIYF. Looking up the rest from reference TRBV15 and TRBJ1-3 gives the full variable domain: DAMVIQNPRYQVTQFGKPVTLSCSQTLNHNVMYWYQQKSSQAPKLLFHYYDKDFNNEADTPDNFQSRRPNTSFCFLDIRSPGLGDTAMYLCATSTTLSGMDTIYFGEGSWLTVV.

The rearrangement joins TRBV9 to TRBJ2-3; D is uncertain. Trimming shortened V by 2 bases and J by 1 base, and 17 bases separated the two germline ends. Germline V gene data show CDR1 as SGDLS and CDR2 as YYNGEE. This CDR3 is built from 17 residues. CDR3 loop: CASSVQASVLGTDTQYF. The CDR3 DNA reads as TGTGCCAGCAGCGTGCAGGCGAGCGTTTTAGGCACAGATACGCAGTATTTT.

The V call is TRBV10-3, the J call TRBJ2-7, with TRBD1 identical over 11 bases. CDR3 size: 15 residues. From germline, CDR1 is ENHRY and CDR2 SYGVKD. The junction had 9 bases not matched to a gene; V was cut back by 10 bases and J by 1 base. CDR3 sequence: CASSTDRGPSYEQYF. The DNA for the CDR3 is TGTGCCAGCTCAACGGACAGGGGGCCGTCCTACGAGCAGTACTTC.

The V and J genes are TRBV9 and TRBJ2-1, with unresolved D. CDR1 is SGDLS, CDR2 YYNGEE, per germline. This CDR3 is built from 13 residues. V lost 4 bases to trimming and J lost 5 bases, with 10 bases between them. The CDR3 nucleotides are TGTGCCAGCAGCCCCACCTTGGACAATGAGCAGTTCTTC. Protein: CASSPTLDNEQFF.

The rearrangement links TRBV7-2 to TRBJ1-5; D possibly corresponds to TRBD1 (6 bases). The CDR3 length is 12 residues. V dropped 5 bases and J dropped 6 bases, with 8 bases sitting between them. Per germline, CDR1 SGHTA and CDR2 FQGNSA. The CDR3 sequence: CASSGRGQPQHF. In DNA form, the CDR3 reads TGTGCCAGCAGCGGCAGGGGTCAGCCCCAGCATTTT.

V and J are TRBV4-1 and TRBJ2-7; D not certain. The CDR3 totals 14 residues. Germline lookup yields CDR1 MGHRA and CDR2 YSYEKL. Trimming pared 4 bases from V and 2 bases from J, leaving 12 bases between. As DNA, the CDR3 is TGCGCCAGCAGCCTCCAAACAGAAACCTACGAGCAGTACTTC. Protein: CASSLQTETYEQYF.

This chain links TRBV7-8 with TRBJ1-3; D call uncertain. Looked up from germline, CDR1 is SGHVS and CDR2 is FQNEAQ. This CDR3 region has 14 residues. The germline V and J ends were trimmed by 2 bases and 7 bases, with 12 bases remaining between them. The CDR3, as DNA: TGTGCCAGCAGCTTACTTTCCAGTACCAACACCATATATTTT. Translated: CASSLLSSTNTIYF.